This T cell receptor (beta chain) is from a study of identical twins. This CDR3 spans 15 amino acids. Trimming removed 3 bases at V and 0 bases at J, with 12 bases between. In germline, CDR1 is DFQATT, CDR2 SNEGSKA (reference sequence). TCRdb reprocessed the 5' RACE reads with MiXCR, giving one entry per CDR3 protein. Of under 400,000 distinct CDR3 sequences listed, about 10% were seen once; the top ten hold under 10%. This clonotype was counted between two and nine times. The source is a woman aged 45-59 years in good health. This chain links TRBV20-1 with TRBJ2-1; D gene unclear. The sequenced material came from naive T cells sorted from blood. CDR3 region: CSARDYRSSYNEQFF. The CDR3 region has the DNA TGCAGTGCTAGGGATTATAGGAGCTCCTACAATGAGCAGTTCTTC.